This T cell receptor (beta chain) derives from a study of cytomegalovirus exposure and HLA in healthy donors. Study-level points and caveats: In an earlier analysis, most TCR beta V segments were productive about 87% or about 30% of the time. Upon later analysis, TCR association rates were observed to vary by HLA locus, being highest for DRB1 and lowest for HLA-C.

Comment on this clone: Antigen unknown.

The CDR3 is 16 amino acids. J gave up 6 bases and V 2 bases, and 9 bases lay outside the gene matches. Germline-derived CDR1 and CDR2 are MGHRA and YSYEKL. Primers: 60 Vbeta forward and 13 Jbeta reverse. TCRdb keeps only in-frame clones here, not all; method: immunoSEQ multiplex PCR. The repertoire holds 100,000 or so clones, with around 84% as singletons. Material: PBMCs. The chain carries TRBV4-1 and TRBJ2-2, with 7 bases fitting TRBD1. This TCR was recovered from a middle-aged woman in good health and CMV-seropositive. CDR3 sequence (DNA): TGCGCCAGCAGCCAAACAGAAACAGGGGTGGCCGGGGAGCTGTTTTTT. Protein: CASSQTETGVAGELFF.